Included here is one T cell receptor (beta chain) sequence, with context. Its antigen is as yet unknown. The source of the sample is a study of cytomegalovirus exposure and HLA in healthy donors. J gave up 6 bases and V 5 bases, and 6 bases lay outside the gene matches. The CDR3 is 14 residues long. Germline V gene data show CDR1 as SGHRS and CDR2 as YFSETQ. Study conclusions and caveats: For TCR beta chains, V- and J-gene trimming was later linked to a missense DCLRE1C variant. Sequencing artifact likely explains a cluster of highly shared sequence variants.

PCR was performed using 60 Vbeta and 13 Jbeta primers. Here immunoSEQ multiplex PCR was the method, and the copy in TCRdb shows in-frame clones only, minus some. The table includes about 200,000 clones, approximately 80% detected once. This clonotype originated in a woman aged 30 to 39 in good health and CMV-seronegative. The V and J genes are TRBV5-1 and TRBJ2-2; 8 bases match TRBD1. Sequenced input: PBMCs. The CDR3, as DNA: TGCGCCAGCAGTGTCCAGGGGGCCTCCGGGGAGCTGTTTTTT. This encodes CASSVQGASGELFF.